Listed here is a single TCR beta chain. This entry is derived from a study of blood T cell repertoires in COVID-19. In the study overall: Samples came from the United States, Italy and Spain, spanning acute and convalescent COVID-19. PBMCs, B-cell-depleted T cells, or T cells provided the cDNA or gDNA that made up the material.

In the source study's methods: Estimates of nucleated cell counts were drawn from the amplification of reference gene primers. Data came from immunoSEQ multiplex PCR; TCRdb stores just in-frame clones and leaves some out. The D gene and trimming were derived from the DNA, and the V and J assignments and clone size from that table. The repertoire holds 110,000 to 150,000 clones, with more than 85% as singletons. V shed 3 bases and J shed 1 base, with 9 bases lying between them. Looked up from germline, CDR1 is LNHNV and CDR2 is YYDKDF (reference sequence). The CDR3 consists of 14 residues. This receptor was taken from a man between 60 and 75 years old with active or convalescent COVID-19. V usage is TRBV15 and J usage is TRBJ1-1, with D tentatively TRBD1 (5 bases). The sample taken for sequencing was peripheral blood. In nucleotides, the CDR3 is TGTGCCACCAGCAGGGGGGGGAAGAACACTGAAGCTTTCTTT. It encodes CATSRGGKNTEAFF.